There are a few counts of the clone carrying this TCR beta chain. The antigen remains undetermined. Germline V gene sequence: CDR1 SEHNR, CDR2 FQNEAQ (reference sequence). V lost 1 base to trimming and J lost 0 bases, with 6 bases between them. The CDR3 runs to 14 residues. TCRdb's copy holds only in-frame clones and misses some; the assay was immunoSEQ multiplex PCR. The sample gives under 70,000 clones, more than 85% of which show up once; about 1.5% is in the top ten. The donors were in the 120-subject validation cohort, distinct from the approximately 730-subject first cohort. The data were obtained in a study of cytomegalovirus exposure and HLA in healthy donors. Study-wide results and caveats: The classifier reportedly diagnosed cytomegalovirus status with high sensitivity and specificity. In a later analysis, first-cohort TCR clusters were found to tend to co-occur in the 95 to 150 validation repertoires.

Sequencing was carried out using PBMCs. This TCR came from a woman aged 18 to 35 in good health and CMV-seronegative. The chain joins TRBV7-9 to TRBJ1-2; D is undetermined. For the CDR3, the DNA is TGTGCCAGCAGCTTAGACAGTCCTAACTATGGCTACACCTTC. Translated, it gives CASSLDSPNYGYTF.